The 21 T cell receptor beta chains below come from one sample, sequenced in a study of T-cell reconstitution after alpha-beta-depleted transplantation in children. Using unique molecular identifiers, the investigators prepared the TCRbeta library. TCRdb independently ran MiXCR on the PCR reads; one entry per CDR3 protein. Among around 64,000 distinct CDR3 sequences listed, 11% were seen once. The sample in question was PBMCs, obtained before TCRalphabeta/CD19-depleted stem cell transplant. All receptors derive from a boy aged 10-17 years with acute myeloid leukemia, due to receive a stem cell transplant.

This chain uses TRBV9 with TRBJ2-1; D unresolved. The CDR3 spans 23 residues. Per the germline V gene, CDR1 is SGDLS and CDR2 is YYNGEE. The ends were cut back, 0 bases at V and 5 bases at J, with 36 bases in the middle. The DNA of the CDR3 is TGTGCCAGCAGCGTAGGCAGTATCAGTGATAGTCTTTCCGCAACTGCCCAGGACAATGAGCAGTTCTTC. Protein: CASSVGSISDSLSATAQDNEQFF.

This clonotype was seen at least ten times. This chain connects TRBV20-1 to TRBJ2-3, with TRBD2 identical over 7 bases. This CDR3 has 13 residues. V trimming: 8 bases; J trimming: 2 bases; junction bases outside the gene matches: 7. Germline lookup yields CDR1 DFQATT and CDR2 SNEGSKA (reference sequence). CDR3 DNA: TGCAGTACAAGCGGGGCTAACACAGATACGCAGTATTTT. It yields the protein CSTSGANTDTQYF.

The chain links TRBV19 to TRBJ1-6, with a possible D match to TRBD1 (5 bases). The CDR3 totals 14 residues. V was trimmed by 3 bases and J by 7 bases, leaving 10 bases between them. CDR1 LNHDA and CDR2 SQIVND come from the germline V gene (reference sequence). The CDR3 spells CASSIRGQNSPLHF. The CDR3 region has the DNA TGTGCCAGTAGTATCCGGGGCCAAAATTCACCCCTCCACTTT.

The chain is built from TRBV7-2 and TRBJ2-2, with D perhaps TRBD2 (6 bases). From germline, CDR1 is SGHTA and CDR2 FQGNSA. V gave up 6 bases and J gave up 0 bases, with 14 bases separating them. The CDR3 totals 16 residues. The chain's CDR3 is CASRSRDWANTGELFF. For the CDR3, the DNA is TGTGCCAGCAGATCCCGGGACTGGGCGAACACCGGGGAGCTGTTTTTT.

Sample share makes this clonotype medium-sized. CDR3 protein: CSVLGTSGTTSYNEQFF. CDR3 sequence (DNA): TGCAGCGTCCTAGGGACTAGCGGAACGACCTCCTACAATGAGCAGTTCTTC. This chain uses TRBV29-1 with TRBJ2-1, with 11 bases that match TRBD2. Per germline, CDR1 SQVTM and CDR2 ANQGSEA. The CDR3 length is 17 residues. Trimming took 6 bases from V and 0 from J; bases not matched to a gene: 10.

This clonotype appeared many times. The chain combines TRBV30 with TRBJ1-1; D is ambiguous. V was clipped by 1 base and J by 5 bases, with 5 bases between them. Germline CDR1 is GTSNPN and CDR2 is SVGIG (reference sequence). This CDR3 contains 11 residues. CDR3 residues: CAWSARTEAFF. DNA of the CDR3: TGTGCCTGGAGTGCCCGGACTGAAGCTTTCTTT.

This clonotype was counted many times. This chain uses TRBV11-1 with TRBJ2-3, with TRBD1 matching over 8 bases. The CDR3 covers 16 residues. The V gene's germline CDR1 is SGHAT and CDR2 FQDESV (reference sequence). V dropped 5 bases and J dropped 6; count of bases not matched to a gene: 13. The CDR3 DNA follows: TGTGCCAGCAGCGCCATAGGACAGGGCATATCGGATACGCAGTATTTT. Translated, it gives CASSAIGQGISDTQYF.

In its sample, this clonotype was seen many times. The V call is TRBV6-5, the J call TRBJ2-2; unclear D gene. The CDR3 contains 12 residues. Germline lookup yields CDR1 MNHEY and CDR2 SVGAGI. V lost 4 bases, J lost 7 bases, and 7 bases lay in between. In DNA, the CDR3 is TGTGCCAGCAGTTCTGTATTCGGGGAGCTGTTTTTT. It yields the protein CASSSVFGELFF.

This clonotype was detected ten times or more. This chain connects TRBV6-5 to TRBJ2-1; 13 nucleotides agree with TRBD2. Germline CDR1 reads MNHEY; CDR2 reads SVGAGI. J was trimmed by 13 bases and V by 6 bases; bases with no gene match: 9. CDR3 size: 14 residues. Here the CDR3 DNA reads TGTGCCAGCAGCCGACAGGGACTAGCGGGGTTTCAGTTCTTC. Translation: CASSRQGLAGFQFF.

In this sample, this clonotype turned up many times. The chain recombines TRBV9 with TRBJ1-5, with D uncertain. Germline V CDR1 and CDR2: SGDLS, YYNGEE. V dropped 0 bases and J dropped 7 bases, with 11 bases sitting between them. This CDR3 is 14 amino acids long. The CDR3 loop reads CASSVGRVGQPQHF. As DNA, the CDR3 is TGTGCCAGCAGCGTAGGCCGGGTGGGCCAGCCCCAGCATTTT.

This clonotype was recorded at least ten times. V is TRBV20-1 and J is TRBJ2-1; 8 bases fit TRBD2. The germline V gene has CDR1 DFQATT and CDR2 SNEGSKA (reference sequence). The V segment lost 1 base and the J segment 4 bases; nucleotides outside the gene matches: 3. The CDR3 totals 14 residues. The CDR3: CSARGTSRYNEQFF. The CDR3 DNA reads as TGCAGTGCTAGAGGGACTAGCCGGTACAATGAGCAGTTCTTC.

This clonotype was counted ten times or more. The V call is TRBV7-8, the J call TRBJ2-7; D perhaps matches TRBD1 (5 bases). CDR1 and CDR2 (germline): SGHVS, FQNEAQ. This CDR3 is 16 amino acids long. The V and J ends lost 4 bases and 0 bases respectively, with 16 bases between them. CDR3: CASSSGDSSSSYEQYV. In nucleotides, the CDR3 is TGTGCCAGCAGCTCTGGTGACAGTTCTAGCTCCTACGAGCAGTACGTC.

This clonotype was found many times. The chain joins TRBV12-3 or TRBV12-4 to TRBJ1-2; 10 positions match TRBD1. The CDR3 is 15 residues long. V lost 5 bases, J lost 8 bases, and 11 bases stayed unmatched. The CDR3 here is CASSNSGTGARGYTF. As DNA, the CDR3 is TGTGCCAGCAGTAACTCCGGGACAGGGGCCAGGGGCTACACCTTC.

This clonotype showed up many times. V and J are TRBV7-2 and TRBJ1-5; D perhaps matches TRBD1 (5 bases). The length of the CDR3 is 15 residues. Germline loops: CDR1 SGHTA, CDR2 FQGNSA. Trimming removed 5 bases from V and 0 bases from J, with 11 bases in between. The CDR3 is CASSAGTVSNQPQHF. The CDR3 bases are TGTGCCAGCAGCGCAGGGACGGTTAGCAATCAGCCCCAGCATTTT.

This clonotype was observed many times. V gene TRBV20-1 combines with J gene TRBJ1-2, with a possible D match to TRBD1 (5 bases). Germline V CDR1 and CDR2: DFQATT, SNEGSKA (reference sequence). The CDR3 is 13 amino acids. The V end lost 7 bases, the J end lost 0 bases, and 12 bases lay between the germline ends. Here the CDR3 reads CSGGEGPNYGYTF. In DNA form, the CDR3 reads TGCAGTGGGGGCGAGGGACCTAACTATGGCTACACCTTC.

Many counts were recorded for this clonotype. CDR3: CSAQHRDALEKLFF. For the CDR3, the DNA is TGCAGTGCCCAACACCGGGACGCCCTGGAGAAACTGTTTTTT. The chain combines TRBV20-1 with TRBJ1-4; TRBD1 is a possible D gene (5 bases). Germline lookup yields CDR1 DFQATT and CDR2 SNEGSKA (reference sequence). There are 14 residues in the CDR3. The V end was cut by 6 bases, the J end by 11 bases, with 22 bases between.

This clonotype has a count of ten or more. The genes are TRBV27 and TRBJ2-7; D uncertain. This CDR3 spans 12 amino acids. The germline V gene encodes CDR1 MNHEY and CDR2 SMNVEV (reference sequence). The ends were cut back, 6 bases at V and 3 bases at J, with 9 bases in the middle. The CDR3 region is CASRSTVYEQYF. CDR3 DNA sequence: TGTGCCAGCAGGTCAACAGTCTACGAGCAGTACTTC.

This chain joins TRBV11-2 and TRBJ1-5, with a weak D call TRBD1 (6 bases). V was shortened by 5 bases and J by 2 bases, with 13 bases between the two germline ends. Germline assignment: CDR1 SGHAT and CDR2 FQNNGV. The length of the CDR3 is 15 residues. The CDR3 protein is CASSTSGVGNQPQHF. The CDR3, as DNA: TGTGCCAGCAGCACCTCAGGGGTAGGCAATCAGCCCCAGCATTTT.

The sample holds many counts of this clonotype. The chain combines TRBV27 with TRBJ2-1; 8 nucleotides align to TRBD2. Trimming cost V 3 bases and J 8 bases; bases outside gene matches: 9. The CDR3 totals 15 residues. Looked up from germline, CDR1 is MNHEY and CDR2 is SMNVEV (reference sequence). The CDR3 here is CASSFQRGFYDEQFF. CDR3 DNA: TGTGCCAGCAGTTTCCAGCGGGGGTTTTATGATGAGCAGTTCTTC.

This clonotype was detected many times. The rearrangement joins TRBV12-3 or TRBV12-4 to TRBJ1-5; D gene ambiguous. The CDR3 runs to 12 residues. Trimming shortened V by 2 bases and J by 9 bases, and 8 bases separated the two germline ends. The chain's CDR3 is CASSLTPRPQHF. CDR3 nucleotide sequence: TGTGCCAGCAGTTTAACCCCTCGGCCCCAGCATTTT.

Only one count was recorded for this clonotype. The genes are TRBV3-1 and TRBJ2-7; D might be TRBD2 (5 bases). CDR1 is LGHDT and CDR2 is YNNKEL in the germline V gene (reference sequence). Between the trimmed V and J ends, which lost 0 bases and 5 bases, there was a span of 14 bases. This CDR3 spans 15 amino acids. The DNA of the CDR3 is TGTGCCAGCAGCCAAGAGGACTCCTCTGGGAACGAGCAGTACTTC. It translates to CASSQEDSSGNEQYF.